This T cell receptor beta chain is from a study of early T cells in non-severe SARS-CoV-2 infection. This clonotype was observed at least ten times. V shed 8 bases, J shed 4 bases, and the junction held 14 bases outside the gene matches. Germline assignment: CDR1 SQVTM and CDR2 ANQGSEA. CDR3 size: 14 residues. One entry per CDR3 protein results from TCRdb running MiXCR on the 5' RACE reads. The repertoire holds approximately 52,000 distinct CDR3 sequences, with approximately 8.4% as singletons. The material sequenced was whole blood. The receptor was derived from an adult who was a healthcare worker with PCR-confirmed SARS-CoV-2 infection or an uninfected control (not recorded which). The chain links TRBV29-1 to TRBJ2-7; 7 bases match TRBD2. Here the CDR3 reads CSTKEGGRGYEQYF. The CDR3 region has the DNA TGCAGCACAAAGGAGGGCGGGAGAGGTTACGAGCAGTACTTC.